The 27 T cell receptor beta chains presented below share a single source sample, sequenced in a study of T cell responses to AZD1222 COVID-19 vaccine. This table comes from immunoSEQ multiplex PCR, and its TCRdb copy is limited to in-frame clones, with some not included. The data contain 140,000 or so clones, 80% to 95% of them singletons. The sequencing here drew on peripheral blood, taken on day 0 of AZD1222 vaccination. These receptor sequences come from an adult in good health.

The J gene is TRBJ2-3, the V gene TRBV7-9; D is possibly TRBD1 or TRBD2 (5 bases each). Germline V gene sequence: CDR1 SEHNR, CDR2 FQNEAQ (reference sequence). The CDR3 spans 15 residues. Trimming left V 5 bases short and J 2 bases short, with 14 bases between. The DNA for the CDR3 is TGTGCCAGCAGCGCTCACCGGGGCCCCACAGATACGCAGTATTTT. This sequence encodes CASSAHRGPTDTQYF.

This chain joins TRBV6-5 and TRBJ1-4; D ambiguous. The length of the CDR3 is 14 residues. The V end lost 3 bases, the J end lost 2 bases, and 7 bases lay between the germline ends. CDR1 and CDR2 from the germline V gene are MNHEY and SVGAGI. The CDR3 DNA follows: TGTGCCAGCAGTTATTTCCGGACTAATGAAAAACTGTTTTTT. Residues: CASSYFRTNEKLFF.

The rearrangement uses TRBV27 and TRBJ2-7; D ambiguous. With 7 bases removed from V and 0 bases from J, the gap between germline ends came to 19 bases. CDR3 length: 16 residues. The V gene's germline CDR1 is MNHEY and CDR2 SMNVEV (reference sequence). CDR3 sequence reads: CASTPSRGETSYEQYF. Here the CDR3 DNA reads TGTGCCAGCACCCCCTCGCGTGGGGAAACCTCCTACGAGCAGTACTTC.

This clone came up once. The rearrangement uses TRBV5-5 and TRBJ2-7, with 10 nucleotides matching TRBD2. The ends lost 2 bases at V and 6 bases at J; junction bases unmatched: 2. The CDR3 extends over 13 amino acids. Germline V gene lookup returns CDR1 SGHKS and CDR2 YYEKEE (reference sequence). The CDR3 DNA sequence: TGTGCCAGCAGCTTAGCGGGAGGGGCCGAGCAGTACTTC. This translates into CASSLAGGAEQYF.

As DNA, the CDR3 is TGTGCCAGCAGCGGAGGGGCAGATACGCAGTATTTT. Amino acids: CASSGGADTQYF. V is TRBV7-3 and J is TRBJ2-3; D is perhaps TRBD2 (6 bases). From germline, CDR1 is SGHTA and CDR2 FQGTGA. This CDR3 is 12 amino acids long. Trimming shortened V by 5 bases and J by 4 bases, and 7 bases separated the two germline ends.

This chain joins TRBV6-5 and TRBJ1-5, with D perhaps TRBD1 (5 bases). Germline values: CDR1 MNHEY, CDR2 SVGAGI. V gave up 8 bases and J gave up 5 bases, with 19 bases separating them. There are 15 residues in the CDR3. CDR3 sequence reads: CASPLRGADDQPQHF. The CDR3 DNA sequence: TGTGCCAGCCCGTTGAGGGGCGCAGACGATCAGCCCCAGCATTTT.

The CDR3 reads CASSVDRSSSYEQYF. CDR3 DNA: TGTGCCAGCAGTGTGGACAGGTCGAGCTCCTACGAGCAGTACTTC. This chain uses TRBV2 with TRBJ2-7; 7 bases line up with TRBD1. Per germline, CDR1 SNHLY and CDR2 FYNNEI. V shed 4 bases, J shed 0 bases, and the junction held 6 bases outside the gene matches. This CDR3 contains 15 residues.

The J gene is TRBJ2-1, the V gene TRBV6-1; 14 bases line up with TRBD2. In germline, CDR1 is MNHNS, CDR2 SASEGT. The CDR3 consists of 14 residues. With 2 bases clipped from V and 14 bases from J, the junction kept 5 bases outside the gene matches. CDR3 sequence: CASSEQGTSGRKFF. CDR3 bases: TGTGCCAGCAGTGAACAAGGGACTAGCGGGAGAAAGTTCTTC.

This clone occurred once. The chain joins TRBV9 to TRBJ1-2; D is unresolved. The V end was cut by 0 bases, the J end by 7 bases, with 13 bases between. The CDR3 is made up of 14 amino acids. The germline CDR1 and CDR2 sequences are SGDLS and YYNGEE. The CDR3 loop reads CASSVVAGSSGYTF. Written as DNA, the CDR3 is TGTGCCAGCAGCGTAGTCGCCGGTTCTTCTGGCTACACCTTC.

The chain links TRBV30 to TRBJ1-5, with TRBD1 as a possible D gene (5 bases). V was trimmed by 3 bases and J by 5 bases, leaving 11 bases between them. Germline lookup yields CDR1 GTSNPN and CDR2 SVGIG (reference sequence). The CDR3 has 13 amino acids. CDR3 loop: CAWSAGSHQPQHF. The CDR3 coding sequence is TGTGCCTGGAGCGCAGGGTCTCATCAGCCCCAGCATTTT.

V and J are TRBV19 and TRBJ2-7, with D tentatively TRBD1 (5 bases). There are 15 residues in the CDR3. Trimming pared 1 base from V and 1 base from J, leaving 11 bases between. Germline CDR1 and CDR2: LNHDA and SQIVND (reference sequence). CDR3 coding DNA: TGTGCCAGTAGTATAGGCCCGACAGTTTCCTACGAGCAGTACTTC. Translation gives CASSIGPTVSYEQYF.

This chain joins TRBV5-1 and TRBJ2-3; 7 bases are shared with TRBD2. V shed 2 bases and J 3 bases; nucleotides not matched to a gene: 9. This CDR3 has 16 amino acids. Per germline, CDR1 SGHRS and CDR2 YFSETQ. CDR3 sequence reads: CASSLGGRGETDTQYF. The CDR3 DNA is TGCGCCAGCAGCTTAGGAGGGAGGGGAGAGACAGATACGCAGTATTTT.

The rearrangement links TRBV19 to TRBJ1-1; 10 nucleotides match TRBD1. Germline trimming cut 5 bases from V and 3 bases from J; bases unmatched to any gene: 15. Germline lookup yields CDR1 LNHDA and CDR2 SQIVND (reference sequence). This CDR3 comprises 18 residues. The CDR3: CASSPRTGGLLLDTEAFF. The CDR3 region has the DNA TGTGCCAGTAGTCCACGGACAGGGGGATTGTTGTTAGACACTGAAGCTTTCTTT. The full variable domain, completed using reference TRBV19 and TRBJ1-1, is DGGITQSPKYLFRKEGQNVTLSCEQNLNHDAMYWYRQDPGQGLRLIYYSQIVNDFQKGDIAEGYSVSREKKESFPLTVTSAQKNPTAFYLCASSPRTGGLLLDTEAFFGQGTRLTVV.

This clone was detected once. The V and J genes are TRBV28 and TRBJ2-2; D remains unclear. The germline CDR1 and CDR2 sequences are MDHEN and SYDVKM. V lost 7 bases and J 0 bases, leaving 6 bases between the germline ends. The CDR3 consists of 13 residues. CDR3 sequence reads: CASNLPNTGELFF. The CDR3 DNA reads as TGTGCCAGCAACCTACCGAACACCGGGGAGCTGTTTTTT.

This clone was seen a single time. The gene calls are TRBV6-2 or TRBV6-3 and TRBJ2-2; 11 positions agree with TRBD2. The germline V gene encodes CDR1 MNHEY and CDR2 SVGEGT. Unmatched junction bases numbered 1, after V lost 0 bases and J lost 4 bases. This CDR3 spans 16 amino acids. CDR3 in amino acids: CASSYSSGRATGELFF. In DNA, the CDR3 is TGTGCCAGCAGTTACTCTAGCGGGAGGGCCACCGGGGAGCTGTTTTTT.

The J gene is TRBJ2-2, the V gene TRBV27; no reliable D call. Germline V CDR1 and CDR2: MNHEY, SMNVEV (reference sequence). The CDR3 consists of 14 residues. Trimming left V 6 bases short and J 3 bases short, with 11 bases between. The CDR3 DNA sequence: TGTGCCAGCAGCCTGAGGTTATACACCGGGGAGCTGTTTTTT. It codes for CASSLRLYTGELFF.

This clone was counted a single time. The chain joins TRBV28 to TRBJ1-6, with D unclear. Germline V gene data show CDR1 as MDHEN and CDR2 as SYDVKM. Trimming took 3 bases from V and 10 from J, leaving 16 bases between them. CDR3 length equals 15 residues. CDR3 DNA sequence: TGTGCCAGCAGTTTCCCGGTGGATGGGCGATCACCCCTCCACTTT. Translation gives CASSFPVDGRSPLHF.

The chain joins TRBV5-5 to TRBJ1-5; D gene unclear. There are 14 residues in the CDR3. Trimming shortened V by 0 bases and J by 8 bases, and 12 bases separated the two germline ends. Germline CDR1 and CDR2: SGHKS and YYEKEE (reference sequence). In nucleotides, the CDR3 is TGTGCCAGCAGCTTGGAGACGTTGAATAAGCCCCAGCATTTT. Translation: CASSLETLNKPQHF. Looking up the rest from reference TRBV5-5 and TRBJ1-5 gives the full variable domain: DAGVTQSPTHLIKTRGQQVTLRCSPISGHKSVSWYQQVLGQGPQFIFQYYEKEERGRGNFPDRFSARQFPNYSSELNVNALLLGDSALYLCASSLETLNKPQHFGDGTRLSIL.

This clone was picked up one time. The chain links TRBV5-1 to TRBJ2-2; 8 nucleotides line up with TRBD1. V shed 3 bases and J 0 bases; nucleotides not matched to a gene: 4. This CDR3 is built from 16 residues. Germline assignment: CDR1 SGHRS and CDR2 YFSETQ. CDR3 region: CASSSQGASNTGELFF. In DNA, the CDR3 is TGCGCCAGCAGCTCCCAGGGGGCTTCGAACACCGGGGAGCTGTTTTTT.

The chain has TRBV29-1 and TRBJ1-1, with D perhaps matching TRBD1 (5 bases). V was shortened by 7 bases and J by 3 bases, with 15 bases between the two germline ends. The germline CDR1 and CDR2 sequences are SQVTM and ANQGSEA. This CDR3 is 13 amino acids long. This CDR3 is CSDHGVGDTEAFF. The CDR3 DNA follows: TGCAGCGACCACGGTGTGGGGGACACTGAAGCTTTCTTT.

The chain combines TRBV7-9 with TRBJ1-6; 8 bases line up with TRBD1. The ends lost 5 bases at V and 3 bases at J; junction bases unmatched: 6. In germline, CDR1 is SEHNR, CDR2 FQNEAQ (reference sequence). CDR3 length equals 16 residues. The chain's CDR3 is CASSRAGTGYNSPLHF. In DNA, the CDR3 is TGTGCCAGCAGCCGAGCCGGGACAGGCTATAATTCACCCCTCCACTTT.

V gene TRBV15 combines with J gene TRBJ2-4; a weak D match, TRBD1 (6 bases). The CDR3 totals 15 residues. CDR1 and CDR2 (germline): LNHNV, YYDKDF (reference sequence). Trimming took 5 bases from V and 0 from J, leaving 11 bases between them. CDR3 sequence (DNA): TGTGCCACCAGCCTCGGACAGATAGCCAAAAACATTCAGTACTTC. It translates to CATSLGQIAKNIQYF.

The chain links TRBV18 to TRBJ1-1; 7 bases agree with TRBD1. This CDR3 is 15 amino acids long. Germline CDR1 is KGHSH and CDR2 is LQKENI. Trimming cost V 3 bases and J 3 bases; bases outside gene matches: 7. CDR3 sequence (DNA): TGTGCCAGCTCACCCACAGGGGCTAGGGACACTGAAGCTTTCTTT. This encodes CASSPTGARDTEAFF.

V usage is TRBV5-1 and J usage is TRBJ1-6; TRBD1 agrees at 9 bases. This CDR3 spans 15 amino acids. Germline CDR1 is SGHRS and CDR2 is YFSETQ. J was trimmed by 8 bases and V by 2 bases; bases with no gene match: 5. The chain's CDR3 is CASSLQGAGDSPLHF. The CDR3 DNA reads TGCGCCAGCAGCTTACAGGGGGCCGGAGATTCACCCCTCCACTTT. Full variable domain (missing parts from reference TRBV5-1 and TRBJ1-6): KAGVTQTPRYLIKTRGQQVTLSCSPISGHRSVSWYQQTPGQGLQFLFEYFSETQRNKGNFPGRFSGRQFSNSRSEMNVSTLELGDSALYLCASSLQGAGDSPLHFGNGTRLTVT.

The chain employs TRBV3-1 (or the pseudogene TRBV3-2) and TRBJ1-2, with TRBD1 identical over 8 bases. The germline V gene has CDR1 LGHDT and CDR2 YNNKEL (reference sequence). CDR3 length: 16 amino acids. Trimming at V came to 1 base and at J to 4 bases, leaving 8 bases not matched to a gene. The CDR3 protein is CASSQVRGQGAYGYTF. CDR3 in DNA: TGTGCCAGCAGCCAAGTACGCGGACAGGGTGCCTATGGCTACACCTTC.

The CDR3 bases are TGCGCCAGCAGCACCTCCCTAGCGCGCACAGATACGCAGTATTTT. The encoded protein is CASSTSLARTDTQYF. The V call is TRBV5-1, the J call TRBJ2-3, with a possible D match to TRBD2 (6 bases). V was cut by 4 bases and J by 1 base, with 13 bases left in between. The CDR3 sequence is 15 residues long. Germline loops: CDR1 SGHRS, CDR2 YFSETQ.

The CDR3 DNA follows: TGTGCCAGCAGTCGGGACGCCGGACCCATGAACACTGAAGCTTTCTTT. It specifies CASSRDAGPMNTEAFF. The chain employs TRBV27 and TRBJ1-1; D perhaps matches TRBD1 (5 bases). Germline assignment: CDR1 MNHEY and CDR2 SMNVEV (reference sequence). Trimming pared 5 bases from V and 0 bases from J, leaving 16 bases between. The CDR3 consists of 16 residues.